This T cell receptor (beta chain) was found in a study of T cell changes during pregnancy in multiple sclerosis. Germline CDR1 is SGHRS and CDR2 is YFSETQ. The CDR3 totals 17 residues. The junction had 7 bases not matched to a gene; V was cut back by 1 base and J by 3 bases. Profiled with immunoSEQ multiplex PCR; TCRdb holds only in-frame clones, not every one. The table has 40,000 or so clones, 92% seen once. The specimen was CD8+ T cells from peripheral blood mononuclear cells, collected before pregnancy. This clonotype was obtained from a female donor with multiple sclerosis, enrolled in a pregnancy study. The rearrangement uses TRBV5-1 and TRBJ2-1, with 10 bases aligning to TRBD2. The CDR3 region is CASSLTSGTSVYNEQFF. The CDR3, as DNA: TGCGCCAGCAGCTTGACTAGCGGGACTAGCGTCTACAATGAGCAGTTCTTC.